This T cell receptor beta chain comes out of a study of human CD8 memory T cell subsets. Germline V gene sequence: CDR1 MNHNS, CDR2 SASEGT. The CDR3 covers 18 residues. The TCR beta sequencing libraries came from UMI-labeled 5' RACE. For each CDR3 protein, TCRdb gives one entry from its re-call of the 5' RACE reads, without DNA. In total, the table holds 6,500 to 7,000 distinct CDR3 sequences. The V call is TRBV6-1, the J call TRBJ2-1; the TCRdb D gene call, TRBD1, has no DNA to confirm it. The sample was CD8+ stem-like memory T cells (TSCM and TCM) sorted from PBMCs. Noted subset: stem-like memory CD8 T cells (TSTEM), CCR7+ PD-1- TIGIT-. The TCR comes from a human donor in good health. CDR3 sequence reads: CASSEGIWARVKDNEQFF.